The clone carrying this T cell receptor (beta chain) was observed a handful of times. In the original analysis: From reference gene primer amplification, estimates of nucleated cell counts were derived. TCRdb's table, derived via immunoSEQ multiplex PCR, lists solely in-frame clones and lacks some. That table is the source of V, J and clone size, and D and trimming were worked out from the DNA. The sample has about 97,000 clones, 78% seen once. The record originates from a study of blood T cell repertoires in COVID-19. Study overall: The cDNA or gDNA used as material had been derived from T cells, B-cell-depleted T cells, or PBMCs.

Trimming cost V 0 bases and J 1 base; bases outside gene matches: 6. This CDR3 region has 17 residues. Sequencing was performed on peripheral blood. This TCR was sampled from a man in his sixties with active or convalescent COVID-19. The chain uses TRBV23-1 and TRBJ1-1; 9 nucleotides agree with TRBD1. TRBV23-1 is placed among ORFs of uncertain function. The CDR3 reads CASSQSGTGKGNTEAFF. In DNA, the CDR3 is TGCGCCAGCAGTCAATCCGGGACAGGGAAGGGGAACACTGAAGCTTTCTTT.